This TCR beta chain derives from a study of radiation and T cells in renal cell carcinoma. Looking at the study overall: Nephrectomy followed 15 Gy stereotactic body radiation by 4 weeks.

Germline V gene sequence: CDR1 MNHNY, CDR2 SVGAGI (reference sequence). The CDR3 consists of 15 residues. Trimming took 7 bases from V and 4 from J, leaving 17 bases between them. Assay used: immunoSEQ multiplex PCR; TCRdb lists only in-frame clones, some missing. The data contain 100,000 to 150,000 clones, approximately 82% of them seen just once; the ten biggest clones take up around 3%. Broader study findings: Top tumor clonotypes rose in blood 2 weeks post-radiation, then contracted.

On this clone itself: Its antigen is still unknown.

As for time point: baseline pretreatment blood. Treatment described: 15 Gy SBRT to primary tumor, nephrectomy 4 weeks later. Serial blood draws occurred at baseline and 2 and 4 weeks post-SBRT. The TCR originated in an older woman with renal cell carcinoma. The specimen was blood, collected from a patient whose treatment included radiotherapy and nephrectomy. The J gene is TRBJ2-1, the V gene TRBV6-6, with TRBD2 as a possible D gene (5 bases). CDR3 nucleotides: TGTGCCAGCACTCGGACTTTGGAGAATTACAATGAGCAGTTCTTC. Translating gives CASTRTLENYNEQFF.